This TCR beta chain was recorded in a study of blood T cell repertoires in COVID-19 (dated by TCRdb to about 2020). For context, the study as a whole: Collaborator samples came from the United States, Italy and Spain and covered acute and convalescent phases of COVID-19. The repertoires were released in a freely available public database intended as a resource for research on the immune response to SARS-CoV-2. Samples were obtained from the ongoing ImmuneRACE study (first 160 participants) and from 1,254 subjects provided by 6 global collaborators. Where available, HLA class I and class II types were obtained from metadata supplied by the sample provider rather than from assay-based typing. Nearly every sample came with metadata listing a de-identified subject ID, COVID-19 status, age in years and sex. Deeply sampled blood TCRbeta repertoires from subjects exposed to, actively infected with, or recovered from COVID-19 were included in the dataset. The material from the prospective study consisted of cDNA or gDNA derived from T cells, B-cell-depleted T cells, or PBMCs. General conclusions and limits of the study: The quantity of clinical and demographic metadata differed by source and by participant and was supplied without curation.

In the prospective study, participants were roughly 18 to 100 years old, resided in about two dozen geographic areas of the United States, and were enrolled through a virtual design. In the prospective study, participants were assigned to cohorts based on the clinical history participants reported in a screening survey and a study questionnaire. ImmuneRACE Cohort 3 recovered participants were defined by two consecutive negative NP/OP PCR tests, healthcare professional clearance, or symptom resolution. In the prospective study, whole blood, serum and a nasopharyngeal or oropharyngeal swab were collected from each participant by mobile phlebotomists. Over an approximately 2-month period, participants in the prospective study had the option of providing additional blood draws and questionnaires. Before DNA extraction, blood samples from the prospective study were shipped at room temperature or frozen.

Note on this clone: This receptor's antigen is unknown. No base qualities exist here, and no much larger clone lies one base off it.

TCRbeta CDR3 regions were amplified from genomic DNA by means of the immunoSEQ Assay, a bias-controlled multiplex PCR. As for the authors' bioinformatics: The number of nucleated cells in each sample was estimated by amplification of reference gene primers within the assay. To quantify the absolute abundance of each unique TCRbeta CDR3 rearrangement, sequence reads were collapsed and filtered. For each sample, productive Simpson clonality was calculated as the square root of Simpson's diversity index over productive rearrangements. The clones in this table, taken by TCRdb from immuneACCESS, are in-frame only. Not every clone is retained; where verified, under half of the shortfall comes from an unresolved V gene, and the cause of the rest is unknown. For V, J and clone size, that table is used; D and trimming come from the DNA. In this sample the table shows 300,000 to 350,000 clones, nearly 90% of which occur a single time. Jointly, the top ten make up roughly a tenth of the sample.

The germline V gene specifies ENHRY as CDR1 and SYGVKD as CDR2. The CDR3 runs 14 residues from the cysteine to the phenylalanine. Only CDR3 DNA is held: 42 bases, read in frame from base 1. Trimming removed 7 bases from V and 2 bases from J, leaving 9 bases between the germline ends. The sample consisted of PBMCs or T cells enriched from blood (not recorded which). The receptor comes from a woman under 40 who had recovered from COVID-19. This chain is built from TRBV10-3 and TRBJ2-6; the D gene is perhaps TRBD1, from 6 matching bases. The CDR3 amino acid sequence is: CAITGTTGANVLTF. The nucleotide sequence is TGTGCCATCACTGGGACAACTGGGGCCAACGTCCTGACTTTC.